This TCR beta chain was identified in a study of CD8 T cells in ankylosing spondylitis. Study-wide points: Peripheral blood samples showed relatively rare disease-linked clones, and these clones were CD8+. Researchers reportedly found disease-linked clones significantly enriched in matched ankylosing spondylitis synovial fluid. There was a TCR beta motif, made of several highly homologous variants, that appeared characteristic of ankylosing spondylitis blood.

This clonotype was found many times. Its cognate antigen is unknown. Scientists made TCR beta libraries using quantitative 5'-RACE with molecular barcodes. TCRdb recomputed calls from the 5' RACE reads with MiXCR, one row per CDR3 protein. Among 200,000 to 250,000 distinct CDR3 sequences listed, about 7% were seen once. The sequence came from a male donor with ankylosing spondylitis. The specimen sequenced was blood, either unsorted or a sorted T cell fraction (not recorded which).

In DNA form, the CDR3 reads TGTGCCAGCAGCCAAGCGGGGTCCCCCACTGAAGCTTTCTTT. This sequence encodes CASSQAGSPTEAFF. The V and J genes are TRBV3-1 and TRBJ1-1; the D is unclear. V lost 1 base and J 4 bases, leaving 10 bases between the germline ends. This CDR3 region has 14 residues. CDR1 is LGHDT and CDR2 is YNNKEL in the germline V gene (reference sequence).